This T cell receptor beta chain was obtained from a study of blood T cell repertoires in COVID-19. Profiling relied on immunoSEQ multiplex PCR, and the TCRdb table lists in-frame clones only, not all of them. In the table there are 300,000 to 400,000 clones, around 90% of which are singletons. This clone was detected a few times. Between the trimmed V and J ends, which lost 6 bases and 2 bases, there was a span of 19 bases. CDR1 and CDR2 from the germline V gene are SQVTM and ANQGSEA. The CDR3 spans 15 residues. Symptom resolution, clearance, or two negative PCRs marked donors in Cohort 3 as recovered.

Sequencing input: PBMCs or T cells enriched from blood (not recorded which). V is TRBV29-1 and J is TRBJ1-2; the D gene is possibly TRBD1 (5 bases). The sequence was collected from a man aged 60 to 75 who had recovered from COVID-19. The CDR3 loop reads CSVKPREGRNYGYTF. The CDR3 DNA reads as TGCAGCGTGAAACCTAGGGAGGGGCGCAACTATGGCTACACCTTC.